These T cell receptor beta chains were read from a single sample in a study of cytomegalovirus exposure and HLA in healthy donors. Clones were sequenced by immunoSEQ multiplex PCR, and TCRdb holds only the in-frame ones, with some missing. Of tens of thousands of clones in the sample, approximately 80% are singletons; the top ten hold over 2.5%. Sequenced: PBMCs. The receptor source for this set is a female donor in good health and CMV-seronegative. Both conserved end residues are part of each CDR3. Each record gives: J gene, clone size, D gene, V gene, CDR3 DNA, CDR3 protein. A D gene is named only where the DNA matches it firmly. Rows give clone size only sometimes, using once, few, many, or a class for an expanded clone.

j_gene: TRBJ2-3
abundance: -
d_gene: TRBD1
v_gene: TRBV4-3
CDR3nt: TGCGCCAGCAGCCGCAGGGGGATTAGCACAGATACGCAGTATTTT
CDR3aa: CASSRRGISTDTQYF

j_gene: TRBJ1-5
abundance: -
d_gene: -
v_gene: TRBV9
CDR3nt: TGTGCCAGCAGCGTAGGGCCGGGGGATAATCAGCCCCAGCATTTT
CDR3aa: CASSVGPGDNQPQHF

j_gene: TRBJ2-5
abundance: -
d_gene: -
v_gene: TRBV28
CDR3nt: TGTGCCAGCAGCCTAGGCGCTAGTTCTTCAGAGACCCAGTACTTC
CDR3aa: CASSLGASSSETQYF

j_gene: TRBJ2-3
abundance: -
d_gene: -
v_gene: TRBV20-1
CDR3nt: TGCAGTGTGGGGCTCACAGATACGCAGTATTTT
CDR3aa: CSVGLTDTQYF

j_gene: TRBJ2-3
abundance: -
d_gene: -
v_gene: TRBV7-3
CDR3nt: TGTGCCAGCAGCTTAACGGTCGCAGGTACCCTCACAGATACGCAGTATTTT
CDR3aa: CASSLTVAGTLTDTQYF

j_gene: TRBJ1-1
abundance: -
d_gene: -
v_gene: TRBV29-1
CDR3nt: TGCAGCGTTGTGACTACTGGGAACACTGAAGCTTTCTTT
CDR3aa: CSVVTTGNTEAFF

j_gene: TRBJ2-2
abundance: -
d_gene: TRBD1
v_gene: TRBV18
CDR3nt: TGTGCCAGCTCATCAACGACAGGGTCCACCGGGGAGCTGTTTTTT
CDR3aa: CASSSTTGSTGELFF

j_gene: TRBJ2-4
abundance: few
d_gene: -
v_gene: TRBV19
CDR3nt: TGTGCCAGTAGTCTGTTAGATGCAACCAAAAACATTCAGTACTTC
CDR3aa: CASSLLDATKNIQYF

j_gene: TRBJ2-3
abundance: -
d_gene: TRBD2
v_gene: TRBV6-8
CDR3nt: TGTGCCAGCAGTTACTCCCGGGGGAGGGCCCCCAGCACAGATACGCAGTATTTT
CDR3aa: CASSYSRGRAPSTDTQYF

j_gene: TRBJ2-3
abundance: -
d_gene: TRBD2
v_gene: TRBV4-1
CDR3nt: TGCGCCAGCAGCCAAGACGGGCGGGGGGGGACAGATACGCAGTATTTT
CDR3aa: CASSQDGRGGTDTQYF

j_gene: TRBJ2-7
abundance: -
d_gene: -
v_gene: TRBV18
CDR3nt: TGTGCCAGCTCACCACGGGGGGGCGAATTTACCTACGAGCAGTACTTC
CDR3aa: CASSPRGGEFTYEQYF